Below are 26 T cell receptor beta chains sequenced from a single sample in a study of T cells in Graves' hyperthyroidism and ophthalmopathy. Amplification of TCR beta CDR3 regions was performed using RNA transcripts as template. In the first-round RT-PCR of the TCR CDR3, the HTBI primer set was used. MiXCR was run by TCRdb on the multiplex PCR reads, yielding one entry per CDR3 protein. This sample carries hundreds of thousands of distinct CDR3 sequences, approximately 40% of them seen once, and the ten largest clones take around 30%. Sequencing used blood. The receptor source for this set is a woman in her thirties or forties with Graves' hyperthyroidism.

This chain uses TRBV7-2 with TRBJ1-4; TRBD1 might be the D (6 bases). Germline-derived CDR1 and CDR2 are SGHTA and FQGNSA. The CDR3 spans 17 residues. V lost 4 bases, J lost 0 bases, and 15 bases lay in between. CDR3 in DNA: TGTGCCAGCAGCTCACCACAGGGCGTTGCAACTAATGAAAAACTGTTTTTT. This sequence encodes CASSSPQGVATNEKLFF.

V is TRBV7-8 and J is TRBJ2-5, with 9 bases fitting TRBD1. With 8 bases clipped from V and 4 bases from J, the junction kept 11 bases outside the gene matches. The CDR3 loop spans 15 amino acids. Germline V gives CDR1 SGHVS, CDR2 FQNEAQ. The CDR3 bases are TGTGCCAGCTCACCACGGGACAGGGAAGGAGAGACCCAGTACTTC. It codes for CASSPRDREGETQYF.

The table lists this clonotype with many counts. This chain uses TRBV12-3 or TRBV12-4 with TRBJ1-6; D may be TRBD1 (6 bases). V was pared by 5 bases and J by 9 bases, with 17 bases between. This CDR3 is 15 amino acids long. DNA for the CDR3: TGTGCCAGCAGTCCGCGAGGGGGGCAGGGTTCACCCCTCCACTTT. Its translation: CASSPRGGQGSPLHF.

The genes are TRBV19 and TRBJ2-3; a weak D match, TRBD1 (6 bases). V shed 4 bases and J shed 0 bases, with 8 bases lying between them. Germline lookup yields CDR1 LNHDA and CDR2 SQIVND (reference sequence). This CDR3 region has 14 residues. CDR3: CASSKTGSTDTQYF. Written as DNA, the CDR3 is TGTGCCAGTAGTAAAACAGGGAGCACAGATACGCAGTATTTT.

The chain is built from TRBV20-1 and TRBJ1-5; 10 positions agree with TRBD1. The CDR3 spans 17 residues. Germline V lookup: CDR1 DFQATT, CDR2 SNEGSKA (reference sequence). The V and J ends lost 5 bases and 2 bases, in that order; junction bases with no gene match: 12. The CDR3 spells CSAPQRQGAGGNQPQHF. CDR3 bases: TGCAGTGCTCCCCAACGACAGGGGGCTGGAGGCAATCAGCCCCAGCATTTT.

CDR3 coding DNA: TGTGCCAGCAGTTCCATGACAGGGGGGACTGAAGCTTTCTTT. This gives the protein CASSSMTGGTEAFF. The J gene is TRBJ1-1, the V gene TRBV12-3 or TRBV12-4, with 9 bases aligning to TRBD1. This CDR3 contains 14 residues. Trimming cost V 4 bases and J 5 bases; bases outside gene matches: 5.

J is TRBJ2-5 and V is TRBV20-1; tentatively, D is TRBD2 (6 bases). Germline CDR1 is DFQATT and CDR2 is SNEGSKA (reference sequence). The CDR3 loop spans 15 amino acids. The germline V and J ends were trimmed by 3 bases and 3 bases, with 17 bases remaining between them. DNA for the CDR3: TGCAGTGCTAGGGCTGGGGTTGCGGGGAAAGAGACCCAGTACTTC. Amino acid sequence: CSARAGVAGKETQYF.

The gene calls are TRBV7-9 and TRBJ2-7, with 8 bases that match TRBD2. CDR1 is SEHNR and CDR2 is FQNEAQ in the germline V gene (reference sequence). This CDR3 contains 15 residues. The V segment lost 3 bases and the J segment 3 bases; nucleotides outside the gene matches: 7. DNA for the CDR3: TGTGCCAGCAGCTTGTACCCGGGGGGGGACTACGAGCAGTACTTC. It translates to CASSLYPGGDYEQYF.

This clonotype was detected ten times or more. The V and J genes are TRBV12-3 or TRBV12-4 and TRBJ2-5; TRBD2 might be the D (5 bases). The CDR3 contains 14 residues. V was shortened by 3 bases and J by 2 bases, with 10 bases between the two germline ends. The CDR3 nucleotides are TGTGCCAGCAGTTTCGCCCCGGGGCAAGAGACCCAGTACTTC. It specifies CASSFAPGQETQYF.

This clonotype was counted many times. The chain uses TRBV7-2 and TRBJ1-5; D is ambiguous. The CDR3 consists of 16 residues. V lost 4 bases to trimming and J lost 1 base, with 14 bases between them. The germline V gene has CDR1 SGHTA and CDR2 FQGNSA. The CDR3 DNA is TGTGCCAGCAGCTCCCCGGCCTTGGGGAGCAATCAGCCCCAGCATTTT. It yields the protein CASSSPALGSNQPQHF.

The V call is TRBV2, the J call TRBJ1-1, with 11 positions matching TRBD1. The V and J ends lost 4 bases and 11 bases, in that order; junction bases with no gene match: 9. The V gene's germline CDR1 is SNHLY and CDR2 FYNNEI. The CDR3 runs to 14 residues. CDR3 region: CASSGVRGQGEAFF. CDR3 nucleotides: TGTGCCAGCAGTGGTGTCCGGGGACAGGGGGAGGCTTTCTTT.

On this clonotype: Just one base apart from a much larger clone, this may be a read error. The V call is TRBV7-8, the J call TRBJ1-4, with TRBD1 as a possible D gene (6 bases). The CDR3 is 15 amino acids. In germline, CDR1 is SGHVS, CDR2 FQNEAQ. The CDR3 is CASSLQGSTNEKLLF. DNA for the CDR3: TGTGCCAGCAGCTTACAGGGGTCGACTAATGAAAAACTGCTTTTT. Supplemented by reference TRBV7-8 and TRBJ1-4, the full variable domain reads GAGVSQSPRYKVAKRGQDVALRCDPISGHVSLFWYQQALGQGPEFLTYFQNEAQLDKSGLPSDRFFAERPEGSVSTLKIQRTQQEDSAVYLCASSLQGSTNEKLLFGSGTQLSVL.

The V and J genes are TRBV20-1 and TRBJ1-5; D is unclear. V dropped 3 bases and J dropped 3 bases, with 15 bases sitting between them. This CDR3 contains 15 residues. The germline gives CDR1 DFQATT, CDR2 SNEGSKA (reference sequence). The CDR3 here is CSAREGRTDNQPQHF. The CDR3, as DNA: TGCAGTGCTAGGGAGGGCAGGACTGACAATCAGCCCCAGCATTTT.

The V gene is TRBV25-1, the J gene TRBJ2-3; weak D call: TRBD2 (5 bases). The V end was cut by 6 bases, the J end by 0 bases, with 16 bases between. The germline V gene encodes CDR1 MGHDK and CDR2 SYGVNS. The CDR3 is 16 residues long. The CDR3 DNA is TGTGCCAGCAGCGCTCAAGCGGTAACTAGCACAGATACGCAGTATTTT. Its translation: CASSAQAVTSTDTQYF.

The table lists this clonotype with many counts. The V call is TRBV19, the J call TRBJ1-5; D is uncertain. CDR1 is LNHDA and CDR2 is SQIVND in the germline V gene (reference sequence). This CDR3 contains 15 residues. Trimming cost V 7 bases and J 3 bases, with 16 bases left between them. CDR3 region: CASTNPPRSNQPQHF. DNA of the CDR3: TGTGCCAGTACAAACCCCCCCAGGTCCAATCAGCCCCAGCATTTT.

This clonotype has a single count. With a much larger clone just one base away, this may be a read error. The rearrangement joins TRBV7-9 to TRBJ1-2; D ambiguous. This CDR3 region has 13 residues. The germline CDR1 and CDR2 sequences are SEHNR and FQNEAQ (reference sequence). As DNA, the CDR3 is TGTACCAGCAGCTTGCCCAAAGCCTATGGCTACACCTTC. Amino acid sequence: CTSSLPKAYGYTF.

The V call is TRBV7-2, the J call TRBJ2-7; 9 bases line up with TRBD1. Germline V gene data show CDR1 as SGHTA and CDR2 as FQGNSA. V shed 5 bases, J shed 5 bases, and the junction held 16 bases outside the gene matches. The CDR3 totals 17 residues. The CDR3 protein is CASSPLPGTGYLDEQYF. The CDR3 DNA follows: TGTGCCAGCAGCCCACTCCCCGGGACAGGGTATTTGGACGAGCAGTACTTC.

The chain is built from TRBV2 and TRBJ2-3, with D possibly TRBD2 on 6 matching bases. In germline, CDR1 is SNHLY, CDR2 FYNNEI. Trimming left V 5 bases short and J 2 bases short, with 17 bases between. CDR3 length: 16 residues. The CDR3 DNA follows: TGTGCCAGCAGTCCCGTGACTAGTGTGACCACAGATACGCAGTATTTT. Protein sequence: CASSPVTSVTTDTQYF.

This clonotype was observed a handful of times. J is TRBJ1-2 and V is TRBV12-3 or TRBV12-4; unclear D gene. Trimming took 1 base from V and 5 from J, leaving 14 bases between them. This CDR3 contains 15 residues. CDR3 residues: CASSLGDGPWYGYTF. The CDR3, as DNA: TGTGCCAGCAGTTTAGGCGACGGACCATGGTATGGCTACACCTTC.

This clonotype was observed many times. The V and J genes are TRBV29-1 and TRBJ2-7, with 14 bases fitting TRBD2. The V and J ends lost 0 bases and 4 bases, in that order; junction bases with no gene match: 2. The CDR3 is made up of 15 amino acids. CDR1 is SQVTM and CDR2 is ANQGSEA in the germline V gene. As DNA, the CDR3 is TGCAGCGTTGAAGAAGGGACTAGCGGGAGTTACGAGCAGTACTTC. Its protein product is CSVEEGTSGSYEQYF.

This chain joins TRBV2 and TRBJ2-2, with 8 bases identical to TRBD2. V dropped 8 bases and J dropped 6; count of bases not matched to a gene: 8. Germline V CDR1 and CDR2: SNHLY, FYNNEI. This CDR3 is 14 amino acids long. The CDR3 DNA is TGTGCCAGCGGGGCTAGCGGGTTTTCCGGGGAGCTGTTTTTT. Its protein is CASGASGFSGELFF.

This clonotype showed up just a few times. V is TRBV6-5 and J is TRBJ1-1; D is possibly TRBD1 (5 bases). The CDR3 is 15 residues long. Germline V gene sequence: CDR1 MNHEY, CDR2 SVGAGI. V lost 0 bases, J lost 1 base, and 9 bases lay in between. For the CDR3, the DNA is TGTGCCAGCAGTTACTCGGGACGGCCGAACACTGAAGCTTTCTTT. It specifies CASSYSGRPNTEAFF.

Comment on this clonotype: The germline gene is not matched at one end of the junction; a read error may be the cause. The chain has TRBV27 and TRBJ2-7; D may be TRBD2 (6 bases). There are 12 residues in the CDR3. Germline loops: CDR1 MNHEY, CDR2 SMNVEV (reference sequence). CDR3 residues: CASSLTREEPFF. The CDR3 bases are TGTGCCAGCAGTTTAACGAGGGAGGAACCTTTTTTC.

On this clonotype itself: A much more abundant neighbour one base away suggests this may be a read error. The chain has TRBV5-1 and TRBJ1-1; 9 bases agree with TRBD1. The germline gives CDR1 SGHRS, CDR2 YFSETQ. The CDR3 loop spans 14 amino acids. The CDR3, as DNA: TGCACCAGCAGCACGGACAGGGGAATATCGGAAGCTTTCTTT. Translated, it gives CTSSTDRGISEAFF.

The V call is TRBV19, the J call TRBJ1-3; 8 positions match TRBD1. Trimming at V came to 9 bases and at J to 5 bases, leaving 21 bases not matched to a gene. The CDR3 extends over 18 amino acids. Germline-derived CDR1 and CDR2 are LNHDA and SQIVND (reference sequence). CDR3 loop: CASSWGSRDRTDRNTIYF. CDR3 coding DNA: TGTGCCAGCAGCTGGGGGTCCCGGGACAGGACTGATAGAAACACCATATATTTT.

This chain links TRBV11-3 with TRBJ2-7, with 7 positions matching TRBD2. The V and J ends lost 6 bases and 1 base, in that order; junction bases with no gene match: 9. The germline V gene encodes CDR1 SGHNT and CDR2 YENEEA. The CDR3 is 15 residues long. CDR3 DNA sequence: TGTGCCAGCAGTTCGGAAGCTAGCGGATCCTACGAGCAGTACTTC. Amino acid sequence: CASSSEASGSYEQYF.